These 29 T cell receptor beta chains originate from one sample sequenced in a study of cytomegalovirus exposure and HLA in healthy donors (dated by TCRdb to the late 2010s). Library prep was done by the immunoSEQ multiplex PCR assay. For the multiplex PCR, a mixture combining 60 forward primers for TCR Vbeta segments and 13 reverse primers for TCR Jbeta segments was used. TCRdb re-hosts the immuneACCESS table, in-frame sequences only. Its copies lack some clones; in the studies checked, an unresolved V gene accounts for under half of them, and the cause for the rest is not known. This sample lists approximately 110,000 clones; approximately 76% were detected once. The top ten constitute under 8.5% of the sample. Sequencing was carried out using PBMCs. These receptors all stem from a man in his forties in good health and CMV-seronegative.

The V call is TRBV7-8, the J call TRBJ2-3; the match to TRBD2 covers 9 bases. CDR3 length equals 16 residues. J lost 2 bases, V lost 3 bases, and 6 bases had no gene match. The germline V gene has CDR1 SGHVS and CDR2 FQNEAQ. The CDR3 is CASSLRLAEYTDTQYF. The CDR3 bases are TGTGCCAGCAGCTTGCGACTAGCGGAGTACACAGATACGCAGTATTTT. The full variable domain, completed using reference TRBV7-8 and TRBJ2-3, is GAGVSQSPRYKVAKRGQDVALRCDPISGHVSLFWYQQALGQGPEFLTYFQNEAQLDKSGLPSDRFFAERPEGSVSTLKIQRTQQEDSAVYLCASSLRLAEYTDTQYFGPGTRLTVL.

Of note for this clone: A read error may produce the germline difference seen at one junction end. The chain combines TRBV7-9 with TRBJ2-5, with 7 bases that match TRBD1. The CDR3 sequence is 14 residues long. CDR1 and CDR2 from the germline V gene are SEHNR and FQNEAQ (reference sequence). The CDR3 DNA reads TGTTCCAGCAGCTTTCGAGACAGGGACGCGACCCAGTACTTC. Its translation: CSSSFRDRDATQYF.

The chain is built from TRBV28 and TRBJ1-3, with a tentative D call TRBD1 (5 bases). The CDR3 runs 15 residues. V lost 4 bases to trimming and J lost 0 bases, with 10 bases between them. The germline gives CDR1 MDHEN, CDR2 SYDVKM. As DNA, the CDR3 is TGTGCCAGCAGTTACGACAGCCGCTCTGGAAACACCATATATTTT. Translation: CASSYDSRSGNTIYF. Full variable domain (remainder filled in from reference TRBV28 and TRBJ1-3): DVKVTQSSRYLVKRTGEKVFLECVQDMDHENMFWYRQDPGLGLRLIYFSYDVKMKEKGDIPEGYSVSREKKERFSLILESASTNQTSMYLCASSYDSRSGNTIYFGEGSWLTVV.

The CDR3 DNA reads as TGCGCCAGCAGCCATGGCCCCTTGTTAACATCTGAAGCTTTCTTT. Amino acids: CASSHGPLLTSEAFF. This chain uses TRBV4-3 with TRBJ1-1; D remains ambiguous. Germline CDR1 LGHNA, CDR2 YSLEER. CDR3 length: 15 residues. The V end was cut by 3 bases, the J end by 6 bases, with 17 bases between.

The V call is TRBV7-2, the J call TRBJ2-1; TRBD2 matches at 11 bases. V was clipped by 1 base and J by 8 bases; unmatched bases: 10. This CDR3 has 17 amino acids. Germline V lookup: CDR1 SGHTA, CDR2 FQGNSA. This CDR3 reads CASSLVVAGGPGDEQFF. The CDR3 DNA reads TGTGCCAGCAGCTTAGTTGTAGCGGGGGGGCCCGGGGATGAGCAGTTCTTC.

J is TRBJ1-5 and V is TRBV19; perhaps TRBD1 as D (6 bases). CDR3 length: 16 residues. V lost 5 bases and J lost 2, with 16 bases in between. The germline V gene has CDR1 LNHDA and CDR2 SQIVND (reference sequence). As DNA, the CDR3 is TGTGCCAGTAGTCTGGAACAGGGAGTTGGCAATCAGCCCCAGCATTTT. Protein: CASSLEQGVGNQPQHF.

The gene calls are TRBV20-1 and TRBJ2-2; D might be TRBD2 (5 bases). The CDR3 extends over 11 amino acids. From germline, CDR1 is DFQATT and CDR2 SNEGSKA (reference sequence). Trimming stripped 6 bases from V and 9 bases from J, with 11 bases between. The CDR3 region is CSARAGWELFF. Written as DNA, the CDR3 is TGCAGTGCCCGCGCGGGTTGGGAGCTGTTTTTT.

The chain combines TRBV2 with TRBJ2-5; tentative D call: TRBD2 (6 bases). This CDR3 comprises 17 residues. The V gene lost 6 bases and the J gene lost 5 bases, with 25 bases spanning the gap. Germline assignment: CDR1 SNHLY and CDR2 FYNNEI. CDR3 residues: CASRSWEAKRLWETQYF. The CDR3 DNA reads as TGTGCCAGCAGAAGCTGGGAGGCTAAGCGTCTGTGGGAGACCCAGTACTTC.

The chain joins TRBV9 to TRBJ2-1; 14 bases agree with TRBD2. V was clipped by 4 bases and J by 5 bases; unmatched bases: 5. Germline lookup yields CDR1 SGDLS and CDR2 YYNGEE. The CDR3 has 16 residues. The CDR3 coding sequence is TGTGCCAGCAGCCCGCGGACTAGCGGGGGGAACAATGAGCAGTTCTTC. Translation: CASSPRTSGGNNEQFF.

The rearrangement uses TRBV6-4 and TRBJ2-7; 8 bases agree with TRBD1. The germline V gene encodes CDR1 MRHNA and CDR2 SNTAGT. The CDR3 is 14 amino acids. The J segment lost 4 bases and the V segment lost 8 bases, leaving 10 bases of the junction unmatched. The CDR3 loop reads CASQFPGGKYEQYF. CDR3 sequence (DNA): TGTGCCAGCCAGTTTCCAGGGGGCAAGTACGAGCAGTACTTC.

The rearrangement links TRBV5-6 to TRBJ2-3; TRBD1 agrees at 7 bases. Germline assignment: CDR1 SGHDT and CDR2 YYEEEE. V lost 1 base to trimming and J lost 0 bases; unmatched junction nucleotides: 11. This CDR3 has 18 amino acids. The CDR3 DNA follows: TGTGCCAGCAGCTTGAGGGACAGCGGATACTCTAGCACAGATACGCAGTATTTT. Encoded protein: CASSLRDSGYSSTDTQYF.

The chain has TRBV21-1 and TRBJ2-3; TRBD2, the D gene given by the table, was not confirmed from the DNA. TRBV21-1 has pseudogene status. This CDR3 is 17 amino acids long. DNA for the CDR3: TGTGCCAGCAGCAAAGCGGGGGGACTAGCGGGGGAGCTGAGGCAGTATTTT. Its translation: CASSKAGGLAGELRQYF.

The V gene is TRBV23-1, the J gene TRBJ2-7, with TRBD2 identical over 7 bases. TRBV23-1 is an ORF; its function is uncertain. J gave up 7 bases and V 9 bases, and 12 bases lay outside the gene matches. The CDR3 consists of 13 residues. The CDR3 loop is CARGGPRAGEQYF. The CDR3 nucleotides are TGCGCCAGGGGTGGACCCCGAGCGGGGGAGCAGTACTTC.

Remarks on this clone: A junction boundary mismatches the germline segment, possibly from a read error. V and J are TRBV4-3 and TRBJ2-2; D might be TRBD2 (5 bases). The CDR3 sequence is 14 residues long. Germline assignment: CDR1 LGHNA and CDR2 YSLEER. CDR3 region: CASSHEVGSGELSF. The DNA for the CDR3 is TGCGCCAGCAGCCACGAAGTTGGGTCCGGGGAGCTGTCTTTT.

The chain links TRBV10-1 to TRBJ1-6; a weak D match, TRBD1 (6 bases). This CDR3 comprises 22 residues. V shed 3 bases and J shed 5 bases, with 32 bases lying between them. Per germline, CDR1 WNHNN and CDR2 SYGVQD (reference sequence). CDR3 in amino acids: CASSEDPGQQRTGRIDNSPLHF. The CDR3 region has the DNA TGCGCCAGCAGTGAAGACCCCGGACAGCAAAGGACCGGACGTATTGATAATTCACCCCTCCACTTT.

The V and J genes are TRBV18 and TRBJ1-5; D gene ambiguous. Trimming left V 3 bases short and J 4 bases short, with 7 bases between. CDR1 is KGHSH, CDR2 LQKENI, per germline. This CDR3 contains 13 residues. The CDR3 sequence is CASSPTENQPQHF. The CDR3 DNA is TGTGCCAGCTCACCGACGGAGAATCAGCCCCAGCATTTT.

The genes are TRBV4-3 and TRBJ2-1; TRBD1 agrees at 8 bases. The CDR3 consists of 15 residues. With V trimmed by 8 bases and J by 1 base, 7 bases remained unmatched. Germline assignment: CDR1 LGHNA and CDR2 YSLEER. The CDR3 DNA reads TGCGCCAGCTCACTGGACAGGGCTTCCTACAATGAGCAGTTCTTC. As protein: CASSLDRASYNEQFF.

J is TRBJ2-3 and V is TRBV6-5; the match to TRBD1 covers 7 bases. The CDR3 sequence is 14 residues long. V was pared by 6 bases and J by 2 bases, with 5 bases of the junction left unmatched. Germline V gives CDR1 MNHEY, CDR2 SVGAGI. CDR3 coding DNA: TGTGCCAGCAGGACCAGGGGGTACACAGATACGCAGTATTTT. Amino acid sequence: CASRTRGYTDTQYF.

The genes are TRBV6-5 and TRBJ2-7; D remains ambiguous. Germline lookup yields CDR1 MNHEY and CDR2 SVGAGI. V was trimmed by 4 bases and J by 2 bases, leaving 9 bases between them. This CDR3 spans 13 amino acids. CDR3 nucleotide sequence: TGTGCCAGCAGTTCAGACACCACCTACGAGCAGTACTTC. Translated: CASSSDTTYEQYF.

The rearrangement links TRBV4-1 to TRBJ2-3, with a possible D match to TRBD2 (6 bases). Germline V gene sequence: CDR1 MGHRA, CDR2 YSYEKL. Between the trimmed V and J ends, which lost 2 bases and 8 bases, there was a span of 8 bases. The CDR3 loop spans 12 amino acids. CDR3 residues: CASSQLGGTQYF. The CDR3 region has the DNA TGCGCCAGCAGCCAATTGGGGGGTACGCAGTATTTT.

The V call is TRBV27, the J call TRBJ2-3, with 10 bases matching TRBD2. Germline V gives CDR1 MNHEY, CDR2 SMNVEV (reference sequence). The CDR3 covers 19 residues. Trimming took 0 bases from V and 6 from J; bases not matched to a gene: 15. The CDR3 loop reads CASSLSGGLAGDLGDTQYF. The CDR3 coding sequence is TGTGCCAGCAGTTTATCGGGGGGCCTAGCGGGGGACCTCGGGGATACGCAGTATTTT.

V gene TRBV6-1 combines with J gene TRBJ2-2; D is uncertain. This CDR3 has 14 amino acids. CDR1 is MNHNS and CDR2 is SASEGT in the germline V gene. V was clipped by 6 bases and J by 6 bases, with 14 bases between them. The DNA for the CDR3 is TGTGCCAGCAGGCGAGACCCCAGGTCCGGGGAGCTGTTTTTT. Translated, it gives CASRRDPRSGELFF.

The chain carries TRBV28 and TRBJ1-6; 7 bases fit TRBD1. Per germline, CDR1 MDHEN and CDR2 SYDVKM. V lost 5 bases to trimming and J lost 14 bases; unmatched junction nucleotides: 3. The CDR3 contains 11 residues. CDR3 sequence: CASSPGGTLHF. DNA for the CDR3: TGTGCCAGCAGTCCAGGGGGAACCCTCCACTTT.

V usage is TRBV19 and J usage is TRBJ2-2; 9 bases agree with TRBD1. V lost 8 bases and J lost 0; bases outside the gene matches: 1. The germline V gene encodes CDR1 LNHDA and CDR2 SQIVND (reference sequence). The CDR3 sequence is 14 residues long. The CDR3, as DNA: TGTGCCAGTCGACAGGGGGCGAACACCGGGGAGCTGTTTTTT. Protein sequence: CASRQGANTGELFF.

The chain combines TRBV11-1 with TRBJ2-2; TRBD1 matches at 9 bases. The CDR3 is 16 residues long. Germline-derived CDR1 and CDR2 are SGHAT and FQDESV (reference sequence). V dropped 0 bases and J dropped 1; count of bases not matched to a gene: 0. CDR3: CASSLAGQGNTGELFF. The DNA of the CDR3 is TGTGCCAGCAGCTTAGCGGGACAGGGGAACACCGGGGAGCTGTTTTTT.

The chain links TRBV19 to TRBJ2-2; D possibly corresponds to TRBD2 (5 bases). This CDR3 region has 19 residues. From germline, CDR1 is LNHDA and CDR2 SQIVND (reference sequence). V was trimmed by 0 bases and J by 1 base, leaving 18 bases between them. CDR3 coding DNA: TGTGCCAGTAGTATAGAACTCGGGGTGGGGTGGGGGAACACCGGGGAGCTGTTTTTT. Protein sequence: CASSIELGVGWGNTGELFF.

The V and J genes are TRBV7-3 and TRBJ1-2, with D tentatively TRBD1 (6 bases). Germline V CDR1 and CDR2: SGHTA, FQGTGA. The CDR3 totals 15 residues. Trimming stripped 5 bases from V and 5 bases from J, with 18 bases between. Written as DNA, the CDR3 is TGTGCCAGCAGCCTCGGCAGGGGAACGACGTATGGCTACACCTTC. Protein sequence: CASSLGRGTTYGYTF.

This chain uses TRBV5-1 with TRBJ1-1, with 7 bases matching TRBD1. Germline V gene data show CDR1 as SGHRS and CDR2 as YFSETQ. J was trimmed by 1 base and V by 4 bases; bases with no gene match: 1. The CDR3 has 13 amino acids. The CDR3 nucleotides read TGCGCCAGCAGCAGGACAGGGAACACTGAAGCTTTCTTT. Protein product: CASSRTGNTEAFF.

This clone was seen a handful of times. The chain uses TRBV5-1 and TRBJ1-6, with a tentative D call TRBD1 (5 bases). This CDR3 is built from 16 residues. Germline V lookup: CDR1 SGHRS, CDR2 YFSETQ. V shed 2 bases and J shed 6 bases, with 15 bases lying between them. The CDR3 here is CASSFGAGVGNSPLHF. DNA of the CDR3: TGCGCCAGCAGCTTTGGGGCAGGAGTCGGTAATTCACCCCTCCACTTT. The whole variable domain, filled in from reference TRBV5-1 and TRBJ1-6, reads KAGVTQTPRYLIKTRGQQVTLSCSPISGHRSVSWYQQTPGQGLQFLFEYFSETQRNKGNFPGRFSGRQFSNSRSEMNVSTLELGDSALYLCASSFGAGVGNSPLHFGNGTRLTVT.